This TCR beta chain was identified during a study of blood T cell repertoires in COVID-19. The wider study: Donors in the United States, Italy and Spain gave samples during acute or convalescent COVID-19.

Living in about 25 US areas, the participants were between about 18 and 95 years of age. Membership in each cohort depended on participant-reported clinical history. Data came from immunoSEQ multiplex PCR; TCRdb stores just in-frame clones and leaves some out. The sample records a few hundred thousand clones, approximately 88% being singletons. The sequence derives from a woman aged 18-35 years who had recovered from COVID-19. Sequencing was done on a sample of PBMCs or T cells enriched from blood (not recorded which).

The CDR3 DNA is TGTGCTAGTGGTCCAGATTGTTCGGGGCAGTACTTC. It specifies CASGPDCSGQYF. The chain is built from TRBV12-5 and TRBJ2-7; no firm D call. CDR3 length equals 12 residues. V dropped 5 bases and J dropped 9 bases, with 14 bases sitting between them. Germline loops: CDR1 LGHNT, CDR2 FRNRAP.